This TCR beta chain was sequenced during a study of regulatory T cells in long-lasting Graves disease. Study-wide points: New patients shared fewer public clonotypes (around 980) than persistent patients did (around 3,000).

This clonotype has a count of ten or more. Its target is unknown. Libraries of TCR beta came from iRepertoire HTBI primers plus Arm-PCR of CDR3 regions. Via MiXCR, TCRdb re-called the multiplex PCR reads, giving one row per CDR3 protein. Counted here are around 450,000 distinct CDR3 sequences, about 15% occurring once; the ten biggest clones make up around 7.6%. Regarding time point: newly diagnosed GD, antithyroid drugs for less than 3 months. Construction of the TCR library relied on RNA isolated from PBMCs. The CDR3 sequence is 13 residues long. Trimming cost V 1 base and J 7 bases, with 7 bases left between them. Germline values: CDR1 LGHDT, CDR2 YNNKEL (reference sequence). These data are also associated with another study on T cells in Graves' hyperthyroidism and ophthalmopathy.

The source of this sequence is a woman aged 35 to 49 with Graves disease. The source material was peripheral blood mononuclear cells (PBMCs), sampled at new diagnosis, from a patient treated with antithyroid drugs. V gene TRBV3-1 combines with J gene TRBJ1-4; D unclear. The CDR3 loop is CASSQAAGEKLFF. In DNA, the CDR3 is TGTGCCAGCAGCCAAGCGGCCGGTGAAAAACTGTTTTTT. Full variable domain (outside the CDR3, taken from reference TRBV3-1 and TRBJ1-4): DTAVSQTPKYLVTQMGNDKSIKCEQNLGHDTMYWYKQDSKKFLKIMFSYNNKELIINETVPNRFSPKSPDKAHLNLHINSLELGDSAVYFCASSQAAGEKLFFGSGTQLSVL.